This T cell receptor beta chain was profiled in a study of cytomegalovirus exposure and HLA in healthy donors listed by TCRdb under 2017. Concerning the study at large: An earlier analysis of roughly 630 of the donors reported about 250 Gb of sequence data and roughly 110 million unique TCR beta sequences from some 180 million T cells. An early release covering 500 to 750 HLA-typed donors comprised about 300 gigabases of sequencing data and 85 million or so unique TCR sequences. The genetic ancestry cluster associated with self-reported Caucasian donors included around 76% of the roughly 400 genotyped donors. The study aimed to test whether signatures of past pathogen exposure could be identified by cataloging public T cell receptors. The T cell repertoires of 666 subjects were profiled by immunosequencing and related to cytomegalovirus serostatus. Along with the approximately 620-subject first cohort, a separate validation cohort of some 130 different subjects was used. To predict cytomegalovirus infection status, the study combined high-throughput TCR immunosequencing, statistical association of individual TCRs with disease status, and machine learning. To study patterns of TCR occurrence, a later analysis re-analyzed previously published TCR beta repertoires from 666 donors and added high-resolution HLA genotyping. Rather than drawing on any new phenotypic data, the later analysis identified candidate immune exposures from TCR beta sequences and the way those sequences occurred across donors. An earlier analysis of some 500 of the donors used high-throughput TCR beta sequencing to judge whether each TCR beta V gene segment behaved as functional or pseudogenic. Donor age, sex, ethnicity and CMV serostatus were compiled together with the repertoire data. A later genetic analysis took genome-wide SNP genotypes for about three fifths of the 666 donors and used that subset as a discovery cohort. Every repertoire in the discovery cohort had been generated on one and the same sequencing platform. Both class I and class II loci were covered by HLA typing, at four-digit resolution. The number of typed donors differed by locus: roughly 629-640 for A, B, C, DRB1 and DQB1; 522 for DQA1; approximately 600 for DPA1; and 450 to 480 for DPB1. Several DR-DQ haplotypes were handled as single units for association and clustering because linkage in the cohort was strong. Among about 370 genotyped donors of the cohort, an average of roughly 230,000 unique TCR beta nucleotide sequences was sequenced per donor, of which approximately 18% were non-productive.

In total, 600 or so healthy bone marrow donors made up the cohort. All cohort members were sampled while nominally healthy, although unrecorded immune exposures were likely present. The donor tested CMV seronegative, placing the donor among the 350 to 400 seronegative members of the cohort. Each donor provided a peripheral blood sample, and peripheral blood mononuclear cells were used for TCR beta sequencing. Genomic DNA was extracted from the blood cell samples with the Qiagen DNeasy Blood Extraction Kit. To note about this clone: Its antigen remains unidentified. There are no base qualities to consult, and no much larger clone falls within one base.

The germline V gene encodes CDR1 SGHRS and CDR2 YFSETQ. V ends up 1 base short and J 8 bases short, with an unmatched junction base count of 16. Measured from the cysteine to the phenylalanine, the CDR3 is 18 residues long. Only the CDR3 DNA is retained, 54 bases long and in frame from the first base. The protocol used for the library was the immunoSEQ multiplex PCR assay. For the multiplex PCR, a mixture combining 60 forward primers for TCR Vbeta segments and 13 reverse primers for TCR Jbeta segments was used. The CDR3 region of rearranged TCR beta genes was amplified from genomic DNA by a multiplex PCR assay. The Illumina HiSeq System was used to sequence the amplified TCR beta libraries as 87-base-pair reads. Regarding the original processing steps: Across the 670 or so repertoires, a later analysis counted tens of millions of unique TCR beta chains, some 11 million of which were shared by at least two donors. Raw reads were error-corrected and collapsed into unique sequences with a nearest-neighbor algorithm that merged closely related sequences to remove PCR and sequencing errors. CDR3 sequences were aligned to IMGT reference sequences to assign V, D and J gene segments. For a sequence to be retained, at least a six-nucleotide match to both a V gene segment and a J gene segment was required. Rearrangements were classified as productive when the CDR3 lacked stop codons and remained in frame with V and J, and all other rearrangements were classified as non-productive. Following IMGT convention, CDR3 was defined as the stretch from the second conserved V-encoded cysteine up to the conserved J-encoded phenylalanine. Sequences without an unambiguous match to a single V gene segment were excluded from the earlier analysis of a few hundred of the donors. An earlier analysis of a few hundred of the donors classified V segments as functional when productive rearrangements were above 56.7% and as segregating when the standard deviation between donors was above 5%. To diagnose cytomegalovirus status from the catalog of TCR beta chain sequences, a statistical classification framework was built. V and J gene assignment, in a later analysis, came from comparing TCR nucleotide sequences with IMGT/GENE-DB human TR gene sequences. A later analysis assigned CDR3 sequences and most-parsimonious VDJ recombination scenarios with the TCRdist pipeline. In a later analysis, every TCR beta chain was defined by the combination of its CDR3 amino acid sequence and its V-gene family, and reads without a unique V-gene family were dropped. In a later analysis, 450 to 600 highly shared, low-generation-probability nucleotide sequences were removed to address suspected cross-contamination and a sequencing artifact. A later analysis calculated a clonal expansion index for each public chain from normalized within-repertoire ranks of inferred template counts. Generation probabilities in a later analysis came from a VDJ recombination model fitted to out-of-frame rearrangements, and those results were checked against IGoR. In a later analysis, hypergeometric tests were used to score TCR-TCR, TCR-HLA and TCR-CMV co-occurrence, with a repertoire-size bias correction applied to TCR pairs. To estimate false discovery rates, a later analysis permuted the HLA or CMV assignments 20 times. In a later analysis, co-occurring TCRs were grouped using DBSCAN, and TCRdist sequence similarity was added for clustering within HLA-allele-positive subsets. Repertoires with fewer than 30,000 or more than 120,000 public chains, plus five repertoires with anomalous nucleotide sharing, were excluded from co-occurrence clustering. TCRdb obtained this table from immuneACCESS and retained in-frame rearrangements with V and J assigned. These tables miss some clones; where compared with another copy, unresolved V genes account for less than half of the shortfall, and the remainder is unexplained. V, J and clone size reflect that table, while D and trimming were determined from the DNA. The sample table lists about 93,000 clones, about 80% of them with a count of one. Approximately 0.56% of the sample is in the top ten clones.

What the study reported, not specific to this receptor: Specific HLA alleles were associated with more than 15,000 TCR beta sequences at a false discovery rate of 0.05 in a later analysis. Linkage disequilibrium might explain the correlated functional status among segregating V segments, but an unknown experimental factor could not be ruled out. Three of the identified cytomegalovirus-associated TCR beta chains were confirmed in vitro to be specific for cytomegalovirus antigens. Compared with equally common non-associated chains, HLA-associated TCR beta chains in a later analysis were more clonally expanded and had lower generation probabilities. When HLA alleles, especially DR and DQ, strongly co-occurred, attributing TCR associations to individual alleles was difficult. The authors suggested that the approach could potentially be generalized to other disease states and immunological phenotypes. For the cohort, immune exposure information was limited to CMV serostatus. Roughly 15 rarely observed V segments, including chromosome 9 orphons, were excluded from the earlier analysis of several hundred of the donors because counts were too low. Broadly in line with IMGT annotations, most TCR beta V segments showed up in productive rearrangements about 87% or about 30% of the time in an earlier analysis of 450 to 750 of the donors. A later genetic analysis associated a missense DCLRE1C variant with V-gene and J-gene trimming of TCR beta chains, and an independent cohort replicated the association. A cluster of highly shared sequence variants was judged likely to be a technical artifact of the sequencing pipeline. In the study, approximately 160 TCR beta chains were listed as associated with cytomegalovirus. In a later analysis, several top co-occurrence clusters were reported to appear linked to parvovirus B19, influenza, CMV and Epstein-Barr virus. Presence/absence analyses assumed roughly uniform sequencing depth across donors, an assumption that may not hold. A further reported finding was that TCR beta sequences accurately predicted the HLA-A and HLA-B alleles for most subjects in the first cohort. Most CMV-associated TCR beta chains appeared to be HLA-restricted in a later analysis, and the HLA associations seemed to be driven largely by CMV exposure. Because some donors lacked HLA typing at each locus, the association tests relied only on the typed subset. Compared with the roughly 670-donor mean, donors in an Asian-associated ancestry cluster had fewer N-insertions in productive TCRs, according to a later genetic analysis. A later analysis found that TCR association rates varied across HLA loci, with DRB1 alleles showing the most associated TCRs and HLA-C alleles the fewest. Some IMGT-functional V segments, including TRBV6-2 and TRBV6-3, could not be distinguished by the 87-base-pair reads and were therefore excluded. Most TCR sequences were seen in very few donors, while some public TCRs were found in many individuals. In this cohort, only TCR beta chains were sequenced, and detectable features were limited by the absence of alpha or paired-chain data. Cytomegalovirus status was reported to be diagnosed by the classifier with high specificity and sensitivity in both the original and validation cohorts.

The TCR sequence derives from a man aged 25 to 40 in good health and CMV-seronegative. Rearrangement joined TRBV5-1 to TRBJ1-2, and 11 junction bases match TRBD1. The sequencing sample was made of PBMCs. The nucleotides read TGCGCCAGCAGCTTGACCGGGGACAGGGGGATCTTCCTCGGAGGCTACACCTTC. Its amino acids are CASSLTGDRGIFLGGYTF. Full variable domain (CDR3 extended with the reference TRBV5-1 and TRBJ1-2 proteins): KAGVTQTPRYLIKTRGQQVTLSCSPISGHRSVSWYQQTPGQGLQFLFEYFSETQRNKGNFPGRFSGRQFSNSRSEMNVSTLELGDSALYLCASSLTGDRGIFLGGYTFGSGTRLTVV.